A selection of T cell receptor beta chains follows, all from one sample in a study of shared clonotypes between healthy human individuals. The assay was immunoSEQ multiplex PCR, and TCRdb's table has in-frame clones only and misses some. The sample carries some 2,000,000 clones, roughly 94% recorded once. The sequencing sample was made of naive CD4+ T cells sorted from blood. These receptors were obtained from a young man in good health. The CDR3 runs from the conserved cysteine through the conserved F or W. D genes are given only for firm matches. Some rows have no size entry. The others give once, few or many, or a class for an expanded clone.

len,d_gene,j_gene,v_gene,abundance,CDR3nt,CDR3aa
15,-,TRBJ1-6,TRBV2,few,TGTGCCAGCAGTGAGACATTAGGGAATAATTCACCCCTCCACTTT,CASSETLGNNSPLHF
14,-,TRBJ1-2,TRBV7-9,-,TGTGCCAGCAGCTTAGGGCAGAACAACTATGGCTACACCTTC,CASSLGQNNYGYTF
15,TRBD1,TRBJ2-7,TRBV6-6,-,TGTGCCACCTTACTAAGGGGGACAGGGACCCACGAGCAGTACTTC,CATLLRGTGTHEQYF
15,TRBD1,TRBJ1-6,TRBV19,-,TGTGCCAGTAGCACAGGGGACCCTGATAATTCACCCCTCCACTTT,CASSTGDPDNSPLHF
19,TRBD2,TRBJ2-3,TRBV5-4,-,TGTGCCAGCAGCCGGCCGGGACTAGCGGTGGGGGGAAGCACAGATACGCAGTATTTT,CASSRPGLAVGGSTDTQYF
15,-,TRBJ1-6,TRBV10-3,-,TGTGCCATCAGTACCACGGCGGCGGGAAATTCACCCCTCCACTTT,CAISTTAAGNSPLHF
16,-,TRBJ2-7,TRBV28,-,TGTGCCAGCACCGGGGCAGGGAAAGGGGTAGGAAACGAGCAGTACTTC,CASTGAGKGVGNEQYF
14,TRBD1,TRBJ1-1,TRBV28,-,TGTGCCAGCAGGCCTGACAGGGGGGGAGCTGAAGCTTTCTTT,CASRPDRGGAEAFF
14,TRBD2,TRBJ2-7,TRBV10-3,-,TGTGCCATCAGCGAGACTAGCAACAACTACGAGCAGTACTTC,CAISETSNNYEQYF
14,-,TRBJ2-5,TRBV27,-,TGTGCCAGCAGTTCTTACACCGCGACAGAGACCCAGTACTTC,CASSSYTATETQYF
16,-,TRBJ1-1,TRBV7-2,-,TGTGCCAGCAGCTTAAAGACTATCCCCCGGGAAACTGAAGCTTTCTTT,CASSLKTIPRETEAFF
13,TRBD1,TRBJ1-1,TRBV11-2,-,TGTGCCACTAGACAGGGTGGGAACACTGAAGCTTTCTTT,CATRQGGNTEAFF
13,-,TRBJ2-3,TRBV29-1,-,TGCAGCGTTGATGGCAGGGGCACAGATACGCAGTATTTT,CSVDGRGTDTQYF
10,-,TRBJ2-1,TRBV20-1,-,TGCAGTGCTTTGATCAATGAGCAGTTCTTC,CSALINEQFF
16,-,TRBJ2-7,TRBV5-1,-,TGCGCCAGCAGTAGGATGGGGGCAGGGTCCGCCTACGAGCAGTACTTC,CASSRMGAGSAYEQYF
11,-,TRBJ2-7,TRBV14,-,TGTGCCAGCAGCAACGGGGGCGAGCAGTACTTC,CASSNGGEQYF
14,-,TRBJ1-1,TRBV7-8,-,TGTGCCAGCAGCTTAGACGGCCATGGTCGGGAAGCTTTCTTT,CASSLDGHGREAFF
16,TRBD1,TRBJ1-6,TRBV7-9,-,TGTGCCAGCAGCCCTACAGGGGGATTAAATAATTCACCCCTCCACTTT,CASSPTGGLNNSPLHF
14,-,TRBJ2-7,TRBV5-4,-,TGTGCCAGCAGCTTCGGGGCCCTAGGGGACGAGCAGTACTTC,CASSFGALGDEQYF
16,-,TRBJ1-6,TRBV5-1,-,TGCGCCAGCAGCGTGAGGCCCCAAAGCGATAATTCACCCCTCCACTTT,CASSVRPQSDNSPLHF
16,TRBD2,TRBJ2-7,TRBV6-6,-,TGTGCCAGCAGTTACACCGGACTAGCGGGAGTGAACGAGCAGTACTTC,CASSYTGLAGVNEQYF
13,TRBD1,TRBJ1-6,TRBV2,many,TGTGCCAGCGCCGACAGGGAGAATTCACCCCTCCACTTT,CASADRENSPLHF